Presented here are 14 T cell receptor beta chains from one specimen sequenced in a study of post-analysis software for immune sequencing data. Overall study results and limits: Patients showed TRBV5-6, TRBV5-1 and TRBV20-1 among 4 or 5 TRBV segments more frequent than in controls.

Built from TCR beta cDNA, the libraries had unique molecular identifiers in them. TCRdb reprocessed the PCR reads with MiXCR, giving one entry per CDR3 protein. The data show fewer than 900,000 distinct CDR3 sequences, around 45% seen once. Antigen specificity for these receptors is unknown. The source material was blood. The receptors originated from a girl aged 10 to 17 with multiple sclerosis.

This clonotype was detected once. V and J are TRBV7-2 and TRBJ2-7; 8 bases are a match to TRBD2. J lost 3 bases, V lost 2 bases, and 9 bases had no gene match. CDR1 and CDR2 (germline): SGHTA, FQGNSA. CDR3 length equals 16 residues. For the CDR3, the DNA is TGTGCCAGCAGCTTACTCACGGGAGGGCTTCACTACGAGCAGTACTTC. Translation gives CASSLLTGGLHYEQYF.

This clonotype has just a few counts. The V gene is TRBV18, the J gene TRBJ2-7; 10 positions match TRBD2. CDR1 and CDR2 from the germline V gene are KGHSH and LQKENI. Trimming at V came to 5 bases and at J to 0 bases, leaving 1 base not matched to a gene. CDR3 length: 14 residues. In DNA form, the CDR3 reads TGTGCCAGCTCAGGGACTAGCGTCTCCTACGAGCAGTACTTC. Translated: CASSGTSVSYEQYF.

The V and J genes are TRBV6-1 and TRBJ2-7, with 12 bases matching TRBD2. Germline V lookup: CDR1 MNHNS, CDR2 SASEGT. The V and J ends lost 1 base and 4 bases, in that order; junction bases with no gene match: 5. There are 16 residues in the CDR3. The CDR3 is CASSEEPSGRAYEQYF. DNA for the CDR3: TGTGCCAGCAGTGAAGAGCCTAGCGGGAGGGCTTACGAGCAGTACTTC.

V usage is TRBV10-3 and J usage is TRBJ2-5; 13 bases fit TRBD2. Germline V lookup: CDR1 ENHRY, CDR2 SYGVKD. V gave up 9 bases and J gave up 1 base; unmatched junction bases: 8. The CDR3 totals 16 residues. The CDR3 protein is CAMGLAGYVGQETQYF. Here the CDR3 DNA reads TGTGCCATGGGACTAGCGGGATACGTGGGCCAAGAGACCCAGTACTTC.

The chain recombines TRBV10-3 with TRBJ2-3; D is tentatively TRBD1 or TRBD2 (5 bases each). The CDR3 loop spans 16 amino acids. Trimming shortened V by 4 bases and J by 0 bases, and 14 bases separated the two germline ends. From germline, CDR1 is ENHRY and CDR2 SYGVKD. CDR3 in DNA: TGTGCCATCAGTGCGGGGACCCCTGCTAGCACAGATACGCAGTATTTT. This encodes CAISAGTPASTDTQYF.

Details on this clonotype: One end of the junction fails to match germline, which may point to a read error. V gene TRBV29-1 combines with J gene TRBJ1-2, with 7 bases aligning to TRBD1. This CDR3 spans 12 amino acids. CDR1 SQVTM and CDR2 ANQGSEA come from the germline V gene. This CDR3 is CGVPRGPYGYTF. For the CDR3, the DNA is TGCGGCGTCCCAAGGGGGCCGTATGGCTACACCTTC.

The chain combines TRBV7-2 with TRBJ2-1; TRBD1 agrees at 8 bases. The CDR3 has 15 residues. Germline V gene sequence: CDR1 SGHTA, CDR2 FQGNSA. J was trimmed by 7 bases and V by 1 base; bases with no gene match: 6. The CDR3 bases are TGTGCCAGCAGCTTAGGTCAGGGGGCGCGGAATGAGCAGTTCTTC. Protein sequence: CASSLGQGARNEQFF. Complete variable domain (other parts from reference TRBV7-2 and TRBJ2-1): GAGVSQSPSNKVTEKGKDVELRCDPISGHTALYWYRQSLGQGLEFLIYFQGNSAPDKSGLPSDRFSAERTGGSVSTLTIQRTQQEDSAVYLCASSLGQGARNEQFFGPGTRLTVL.

This clonotype has just a few counts. The chain joins TRBV25-1 to TRBJ1-2; 7 bases line up with TRBD1. The CDR3 sequence is 12 residues long. From germline, CDR1 is MGHDK and CDR2 SYGVNS. With V trimmed by 8 bases and J by 5 bases, 5 bases remained unmatched. The CDR3 DNA reads as TGTGCCAGCGAGGGGGCGGCGTATGGCTACACCTTC. Its protein is CASEGAAYGYTF.

This chain uses TRBV20-1 with TRBJ1-4, with a tentative D call TRBD1 (5 bases). The V end lost 4 bases, the J end lost 0 bases, and 9 bases lay between the germline ends. The germline gives CDR1 DFQATT, CDR2 SNEGSKA (reference sequence). The CDR3 contains 14 residues. CDR3 DNA: TGCAGTGCTACTGGGGGTGCAACTAATGAAAAACTGTTTTTT. As protein: CSATGGATNEKLFF.

This clonotype was seen a few times. This chain uses TRBV7-2 with TRBJ2-7; 11 bases line up with TRBD2. Germline values: CDR1 SGHTA, CDR2 FQGNSA. The V gene end was trimmed by 5 bases and the J gene end by 0 bases; junction bases not matched to a gene: 6. The CDR3 runs 16 residues. CDR3 nucleotide sequence: TGTGCCAGCAGCCGGACTAGCGGGCAGGGCTCCTACGAGCAGTACTTC. This sequence encodes CASSRTSGQGSYEQYF.

This clonotype occurred a few times. J is TRBJ1-1 and V is TRBV4-2, with 9 positions matching TRBD1. With V trimmed by 1 base and J by 3 bases, 6 bases remained unmatched. This CDR3 is 16 amino acids long. The germline V gene encodes CDR1 LGHNA and CDR2 YNFKEQ. The DNA of the CDR3 is TGTGCCAGCAGCCAAGTAACCGGGACAGGGTACACTGAAGCTTTCTTT. The encoded protein is CASSQVTGTGYTEAFF.

The sample holds a few counts of this clonotype. In DNA, the CDR3 is TGTGCCAGCAGTGAAGATGGGCGGGAGTTGAACAATGAGCAGTTCTTC. Translated: CASSEDGRELNNEQFF. The chain links TRBV2 to TRBJ2-1, with 7 bases identical to TRBD2. V shed 1 base and J 5 bases; nucleotides not matched to a gene: 8. CDR1 is SNHLY, CDR2 FYNNEI, per germline. CDR3 length equals 16 residues.

The chain joins TRBV11-2 to TRBJ2-1; TRBD2 might be the D (6 bases). The germline V and J ends were trimmed by 3 bases and 1 base, with 13 bases remaining between them. CDR1 is SGHAT and CDR2 is FQNNGV in the germline V gene. The CDR3 totals 16 residues. CDR3 residues: CASSFGPAGSYNEQFF. CDR3 DNA: TGTGCCAGCAGCTTTGGGCCAGCGGGTTCCTACAATGAGCAGTTCTTC.

The chain uses TRBV2 and TRBJ1-5; a possible D gene is TRBD1 (5 bases). Germline V gene sequence: CDR1 SNHLY, CDR2 FYNNEI. The CDR3 totals 15 residues. Between the trimmed V and J ends, which lost 6 bases and 2 bases, there was a span of 14 bases. The CDR3 bases are TGTGCCAGCAGCGCTACGGGACGGGGCAATCAGCCCCAGCATTTT. Protein: CASSATGRGNQPQHF.